This T cell receptor beta chain was observed in a study of blood T cell repertoires in COVID-19. This clone was picked up a small number of times. The V gene's germline CDR1 is SGHTA and CDR2 FQGNSA. J gave up 4 bases and V 5 bases, and 8 bases lay outside the gene matches. The CDR3 has 15 amino acids. The data were produced by immunoSEQ multiplex PCR, yet TCRdb's version contains in-frame clones alone and is incomplete. Of about 200,000 clones in the sample, 65% to 90% are singletons; the top ten hold about an eighth. The rearrangement links TRBV7-2 to TRBJ1-1; TRBD1 matches at 9 bases. Sequencing was carried out using PBMCs or T cells enriched from blood (not recorded which). This sequence was found in a middle-aged man who had recovered from COVID-19. The CDR3 sequence is CASSQRQGGSTEAFF. The CDR3 bases are TGTGCCAGCAGCCAAAGACAGGGGGGGAGCACTGAAGCTTTCTTT.